Sequencing of this T cell receptor beta chain was carried out in a study of chemoradiotherapy in HPV16-positive cancers. Background on the study: Candidate HPV-specific T-cell clones and common TCR motifs came from functional assays in two HPV16-positive patients.

For this clone: What it recognizes is unknown.

This table comes from immunoSEQ multiplex PCR, and its TCRdb copy is limited to in-frame clones, with some not included. The table lists 4,800 or so clones, roughly 88% of them singletons, with about 4.5% in the top ten. Study findings and constraints: HPV-responsive T-cell expansion during chemoradiotherapy was linked to improved recurrence-free survival in HPV16-positive patients. Only a couple of HPV16-positive patients supplied the functional HPV-specificity definition. Non-HPV-specific T cells did not expand in tumors during treatment, whereas candidate HPV-specific clones and E7-related motifs did.

Trimming pared 1 base from V and 0 bases from J, leaving 13 bases between. The germline gives CDR1 SGDLS, CDR2 YYNGEE. The CDR3 consists of 16 residues. The V call is TRBV9, the J call TRBJ2-5; TRBD2 might be the D (5 bases). The material sequenced was tumor tissue, taken from a patient who underwent chemoradiotherapy. This sequence originates from a human donor with HPV-associated anogenital cancer. The CDR3 reads CASSVSPLTNQETQYF. The CDR3 bases are TGTGCCAGCAGCGTAAGCCCCCTGACTAACCAAGAGACCCAGTACTTC.